The 4 T cell receptor beta chains given below trace back to one sample, sequenced in a study of OX40 agonist ivuxolimab in advanced cancers. Library preparation was by the immunoSEQ multiplex PCR assay. TCRdb provides this immuneACCESS table in a form limited to in-frame rearrangements. Some clones are lacking; in checked studies, under half of them reflect an unresolved V gene, and why the rest are absent is not known. The sample data list 50,000 to 65,000 clones, and approximately 79% of these were observed just once. The ten largest clonotypes hold roughly 4% of the sample. Specimen: CD4+ or CD8+ T cells sorted from blood, collected in a trial of the OX40 agonist ivuxolimab. The receptors were sampled from an adult with an advanced solid tumor such as melanoma, head and neck, liver or kidney cancer.

The V call is TRBV7-2, the J call TRBJ1-1; D remains ambiguous. CDR1 and CDR2 from the germline V gene are SGHTA and FQGNSA. V lost 2 bases and J lost 0, with 10 bases in between. CDR3 length: 15 residues. The CDR3 coding sequence is TGTGCCAGCAGCTTAACGGGATCTATGAACACTGAAGCTTTCTTT. This translates into CASSLTGSMNTEAFF.

This chain links TRBV12-5 with TRBJ1-1; D is ambiguous. CDR3 length equals 15 residues. Trimming removed 6 bases from V and 0 bases from J, with 14 bases in between. In germline, CDR1 is LGHNT, CDR2 FRNRAP. The CDR3 is CASGPPPEMNTEAFF. Here the CDR3 DNA reads TGTGCTAGTGGCCCCCCCCCGGAGATGAACACTGAAGCTTTCTTT.

The chain is built from TRBV6-8 and TRBJ2-7; D is perhaps TRBD1 (7 bases). Germline V gene lookup returns CDR1 MNHGY and CDR2 SAAAGT. This CDR3 is built from 15 residues. V lost 7 bases and J lost 5, with 21 bases in between. The chain's CDR3 is CASTIETGRLHEQYF. The CDR3 DNA sequence: TGTGCCAGCACCATAGAGACAGGGAGGCTCCACGAGCAGTACTTC.

The V call is TRBV10-3, the J call TRBJ1-1, with unresolved D. V was trimmed by 6 bases and J by 0 bases, leaving 26 bases between them. Germline CDR1 ENHRY, CDR2 SYGVKD. This CDR3 has 19 amino acids. For the CDR3, the DNA is TGTGCCATCAGACGTCAATTAAGCTGGAACGGGCCAATGAACACTGAAGCTTTCTTT. Translation: CAIRRQLSWNGPMNTEAFF.